This T cell receptor (beta chain) was found in a study of blood T cell repertoires in COVID-19. Per the original data handling: Nucleated cell counts were estimated from reference gene primer amplification. The method was immunoSEQ multiplex PCR; TCRdb's version includes in-frame clones alone and lacks a portion of them. D and trimming were read from the DNA, whereas the V and J calls and clone size are those reported in that table. The sample records about 18,000 clones, roughly 88% being singletons. The study drew participants aged about 18 to 95 years from roughly 25 US areas. The study assigned cohorts using participant-reported clinical history. V lost 0 bases to trimming and J lost 7 bases; unmatched junction nucleotides: 7. CDR1 is LGHDT and CDR2 is YNNKEL in the germline V gene (reference sequence). This CDR3 has 16 amino acids.

This sequence joins TRBV3-1 (or the pseudogene TRBV3-2) and TRBJ1-2, with TRBD1 matching over 11 bases. Sequenced sample: PBMCs or T cells enriched from blood (not recorded which). The receptor's source is a woman in her 30s who had recovered from COVID-19. CDR3 nucleotide sequence: TGTGCCAGCAGCCAAGATTCGAGGACAGGGGGCGCTGGCTACACCTTC. It translates to CASSQDSRTGGAGYTF.